This TCR beta chain was identified in a study of T-cell memory formation after mild COVID-19. Findings and limits, study-wide: Of the contracting clones, CD4+ ones lay mainly in CM and EM, and CD8+ ones in EMRA.

A single record per CDR3 protein comes from TCRdb applying MiXCR to the 5' RACE reads. The sample contains 400,000 to 450,000 distinct CDR3 sequences, under 20% of which appear only once. The germline V gene encodes CDR1 ENHRY and CDR2 SYGVKD. CDR3 length: 15 residues. Deletions cut 3 bases from V and 4 bases from J, with 13 bases between. Worth noting for this clonotype: Its antigen is currently unknown.

The sample consisted of PBMCs or a T cell subset sorted from them (not recorded which). This chain connects TRBV10-3 to TRBJ1-3; weak D call: TRBD1 (6 bases). This receptor was identified in a young man who had mild COVID-19 (a few samples of this study predate the infection). Cell type and time point are not known. The CDR3 spells CAISDSTGLGNTIYF. DNA of the CDR3: TGTGCCATCAGTGACTCGACAGGTCTAGGAAACACCATATATTTT.